A single sample is the source of the 22 T cell receptor beta chains below, sequenced in a study of identical twins. TCRdb used MiXCR to reprocess the 5' RACE reads, holding one entry per CDR3 protein. The sample lists around 530,000 distinct CDR3 sequences, 13% to 15% occurring once. In addition, the sample was reused for a study of yellow fever vaccine responses in identical twins.

Sequenced sample: CD4+ T cells sorted from blood. The receptor set was obtained from a woman under 30 in good health.

This clonotype was found many times. The V gene is TRBV29-1, the J gene TRBJ2-1, with D possibly being TRBD1 or TRBD2 (6 bases each). V lost 3 bases and J lost 6, with 21 bases in between. The germline CDR1 and CDR2 sequences are SQVTM and ANQGSEA. The CDR3 consists of 16 residues. CDR3 sequence reads: CSVDTLGLTGSNEQFF. The DNA for the CDR3 is TGCAGCGTTGATACCTTGGGACTCACAGGGAGCAATGAGCAGTTCTTC.

V gene TRBV28 combines with J gene TRBJ2-1, with TRBD2 matching 11 bases. CDR1 MDHEN and CDR2 SYDVKM come from the germline V gene. The CDR3 has 16 residues. With 8 bases clipped from V and 7 bases from J, the junction kept 13 bases outside the gene matches. The CDR3 DNA is TGTGCCAGCTCCGGGACTAGCGGTCCTTTAGGTAATGAGCAGTTCTTC. Its protein product is CASSGTSGPLGNEQFF.

Only a few counts were recorded for this clonotype. J is TRBJ1-2 and V is TRBV11-2; 9 bases fit TRBD1. Germline-derived CDR1 and CDR2 are SGHAT and FQNNGV. V was pared by 5 bases and J by 5 bases, with 9 bases of the junction left unmatched. There are 15 residues in the CDR3. For the CDR3, the DNA is TGTGCCAGCAGCCCCCAAGCCGGGACAGGGTATGGCTACACCTTC. It is translated as CASSPQAGTGYGYTF.

In this sample, this clonotype turned up a few times. The chain couples TRBV10-3 to TRBJ2-2; D is unclear. V lost 0 bases to trimming and J lost 1 base, with 6 bases between them. The germline CDR1 and CDR2 sequences are ENHRY and SYGVKD. This CDR3 has 15 residues. This CDR3 is CAISESNRNTGELFF. The CDR3 DNA follows: TGTGCCATCAGTGAGTCAAACAGGAACACCGGGGAGCTGTTTTTT.

This clonotype was detected only a few times. This sequence joins TRBV2 and TRBJ1-6, with a weak D call TRBD1 (6 bases). Trimming cost V 9 bases and J 10 bases, with 16 bases left between them. CDR1 is SNHLY and CDR2 is FYNNEI in the germline V gene. This CDR3 is 13 amino acids long. The CDR3 region has the DNA TGTGCCAGTATAGGACAGACCGGGTCACCCCTCCACTTT. Translation: CASIGQTGSPLHF.

The chain recombines TRBV28 with TRBJ1-5, with 7 bases matching TRBD1. From germline, CDR1 is MDHEN and CDR2 SYDVKM. J was trimmed by 1 base and V by 5 bases; bases with no gene match: 5. This CDR3 is 15 amino acids long. The CDR3 coding sequence is TGTGCCAGCAGTCTCATACAGGGGAGCAATCAGCCCCAGCATTTT. Amino acids: CASSLIQGSNQPQHF.

The table lists this clonotype with a few counts. The chain has TRBV25-1 and TRBJ1-1; 8 nucleotides agree with TRBD1. The CDR3 extends over 17 amino acids. Trimming cost V 1 base and J 1 base; bases outside gene matches: 8. CDR1 and CDR2 from the germline V gene are MGHDK and SYGVNS. The CDR3 bases are TGTGCCAGCAGTGAATTTTATGGGGACAGGAAGAACACTGAAGCTTTCTTT. It translates to CASSEFYGDRKNTEAFF.

The J gene is TRBJ2-6, the V gene TRBV3-1; D gene uncertain. Trimming pared 6 bases from V and 0 bases from J, leaving 12 bases between. Germline CDR1 reads LGHDT; CDR2 reads YNNKEL (reference sequence). This CDR3 contains 16 residues. The chain's CDR3 is CASSPGLTSGANVLTF. CDR3 DNA: TGTGCCAGCAGTCCTGGTCTAACCTCTGGGGCCAACGTCCTGACTTTC.

The table lists this clonotype with many counts. The V gene is TRBV10-3, the J gene TRBJ1-5; D possibly corresponds to TRBD1 (5 bases). Trimming removed 0 bases from V and 1 base from J, with 10 bases in between. Germline V gene sequence: CDR1 ENHRY, CDR2 SYGVKD. CDR3 length equals 16 residues. CDR3 protein: CAISESGDASNQPQHF. DNA of the CDR3: TGTGCCATCAGTGAGTCGGGGGACGCAAGCAATCAGCCCCAGCATTTT.

This rearrangement joins TRBV7-2 to TRBJ2-5, with D maybe TRBD1 (6 bases). In germline, CDR1 is SGHTA, CDR2 FQGNSA. The length of the CDR3 is 16 residues. V shed 2 bases and J shed 0 bases, with 13 bases lying between them. The CDR3 spells CASSLPRQGYQETQYF. The CDR3 DNA reads as TGTGCCAGCAGCTTACCGCGTCAGGGGTACCAAGAGACCCAGTACTTC. Full variable domain (remainder filled in from reference TRBV7-2 and TRBJ2-5): GAGVSQSPSNKVTEKGKDVELRCDPISGHTALYWYRQSLGQGLEFLIYFQGNSAPDKSGLPSDRFSAERTGGSVSTLTIQRTQQEDSAVYLCASSLPRQGYQETQYFGPGTRLLVL.

Comments on this clonotype: One end of the junction varies from germline; a read error may be responsible. This sequence joins TRBV28 and TRBJ1-1, with D unclear. The germline CDR1 and CDR2 sequences are MDHEN and SYDVKM. This CDR3 is 13 amino acids long. As DNA, the CDR3 is TGTGCCAGCCGCCCCCAGAGGAACGCTGAAGCTTTCTTT. As protein: CASRPQRNAEAFF.

This clonotype appeared a few times. V gene TRBV27 combines with J gene TRBJ1-5, with 7 bases lining up with TRBD1. From germline, CDR1 is MNHEY and CDR2 SMNVEV (reference sequence). Trimming took 10 bases from V and 2 from J; bases not matched to a gene: 8. The CDR3 consists of 14 residues. CDR3 residues: CANNRGGGNQPQHF. The CDR3 nucleotides read TGTGCCAACAACAGGGGTGGAGGCAATCAGCCCCAGCATTTT.

The gene calls are TRBV28 and TRBJ1-2; 10 bases align to TRBD1. The CDR3 consists of 14 residues. V gave up 6 bases and J gave up 7 bases; unmatched junction bases: 8. Germline V gene lookup returns CDR1 MDHEN and CDR2 SYDVKM. The CDR3 nucleotides read TGTGCCAGCAGCACCCTGGGGACAGGGGTTGGCTACACCTTC. It specifies CASSTLGTGVGYTF.

In this sample, this clonotype turned up a few times. V and J are TRBV7-8 and TRBJ2-3, with 9 bases identical to TRBD2. J gave up 4 bases and V 5 bases, and 7 bases lay outside the gene matches. The V gene's germline CDR1 is SGHVS and CDR2 FQNEAQ. The CDR3 runs 15 residues. CDR3 nucleotides: TGTGCCAGCAGCCCAGCGGGGGGCATGTCAGATACGCAGTATTTT. It translates to CASSPAGGMSDTQYF. Using reference TRBV7-8 and TRBJ2-3 for the parts outside the CDR3, the full variable domain is GAGVSQSPRYKVAKRGQDVALRCDPISGHVSLFWYQQALGQGPEFLTYFQNEAQLDKSGLPSDRFFAERPEGSVSTLKIQRTQQEDSAVYLCASSPAGGMSDTQYFGPGTRLTVL.

The table lists this clonotype with a few counts. CDR3 sequence reads: CASSQGEMRTGGTDTQYF. In DNA form, the CDR3 reads TGCGCCAGCAGCCAAGGGGAAATGCGGACAGGTGGGACAGATACGCAGTATTTT. This chain joins TRBV4-1 and TRBJ2-3, with 7 bases lining up with TRBD1. J gave up 3 bases and V 1 base, and 13 bases lay outside the gene matches. This CDR3 comprises 18 residues. Per germline, CDR1 MGHRA and CDR2 YSYEKL.

The genes are TRBV28 and TRBJ2-1; 12 nucleotides match TRBD1. The CDR3 is 15 residues long. V trimming: 4 bases; J trimming: 4 bases; junction bases outside the gene matches: 2. Looked up from germline, CDR1 is MDHEN and CDR2 is SYDVKM. As DNA, the CDR3 is TGTGCCAGCAGTTGGGGACAGGGGGCTTACAATGAGCAGTTCTTC. It codes for CASSWGQGAYNEQFF.

The chain is built from TRBV9 and TRBJ2-1, with 15 bases aligning to TRBD2. Germline CDR1 and CDR2: SGDLS and YYNGEE. This CDR3 has 16 amino acids. V was clipped by 4 bases and J by 7 bases; unmatched bases: 6. The CDR3 reads CASSTRTSGRANEQFF. The CDR3 bases are TGTGCCAGCAGCACCCGGACTAGCGGGAGGGCGAATGAGCAGTTCTTC.

This clonotype has just a few counts. The rearrangement links TRBV12-3 or TRBV12-4 to TRBJ2-1; 7 bases are shared with TRBD1. Germline trimming cut 6 bases from V and 0 bases from J; bases unmatched to any gene: 5. This CDR3 is 15 amino acids long. The DNA of the CDR3 is TGTGCCAGCAGGAGCCGGGACAGCTCCTACAATGAGCAGTTCTTC. This codes for CASRSRDSSYNEQFF.

This clonotype appeared a few times. The chain links TRBV5-1 to TRBJ1-5; D remains unclear. Trimming removed 0 bases at V and 0 bases at J, with 7 bases between. The length of the CDR3 is 15 residues. Germline CDR1 reads SGHRS; CDR2 reads YFSETQ. The CDR3 sequence: CASSLVGNSNQPQHF. For the CDR3, the DNA is TGCGCCAGCAGCTTGGTCGGTAATAGCAATCAGCCCCAGCATTTT.

This clonotype has just a few counts. CDR3 DNA sequence: TGTGCCAGCTCACCCCTAACCGGGACAGGGGAAGAGACCCAGTACTTC. Translation: CASSPLTGTGEETQYF. The J gene is TRBJ2-5, the V gene TRBV18, with 10 bases lining up with TRBD1. This CDR3 is built from 16 residues. In germline, CDR1 is KGHSH, CDR2 LQKENI. Trimming took 3 bases from V and 3 from J; bases not matched to a gene: 7.

The genes are TRBV5-1 and TRBJ2-7; 8 bases agree with TRBD2. The length of the CDR3 is 15 residues. V lost 2 bases, J lost 3 bases, and 7 bases stayed unmatched. Germline CDR1 is SGHRS and CDR2 is YFSETQ. In DNA form, the CDR3 reads TGCGCCAGCAGCTTTAGTCCGGGACTAGGCTACGAGCAGTACTTC. Translating gives CASSFSPGLGYEQYF.

This chain uses TRBV12-3 or TRBV12-4 with TRBJ1-1, with D hard to call. V was clipped by 6 bases and J by 7 bases, with 24 bases between them. The CDR3 length is 16 residues. CDR3 sequence: CASSKAMGSGNGEAFF. The CDR3, as DNA: TGTGCCAGCAGCAAAGCCATGGGATCGGGGAACGGTGAAGCTTTCTTT.